The 21 T cell receptor beta chains below come from one sample, sequenced in a study of blood T cells in healthy people across ages. With a J-beta primer mix and a sample-barcoded 5' primer, a second PCR ran about 7 to 11 cycles. TCRdb fed the 5' RACE reads into MiXCR, producing one record per CDR3 protein. The sample has just over 1 million distinct CDR3 sequences, 45% seen once. Material for sequencing was blood. The source is a woman aged 60-75 years in good health.

In this sample, this clonotype turned up many times. The chain combines TRBV6-5 with TRBJ2-1; 7 nucleotides match TRBD1. CDR1 and CDR2 from the germline V gene are MNHEY and SVGAGI. This CDR3 has 13 residues. V shed 6 bases and J 8 bases; nucleotides not matched to a gene: 7. CDR3 DNA: TGTGCCAGCAGCTTCCTAGGGGGCGATGAGCAGTTCTTC. This encodes CASSFLGGDEQFF.

This clonotype was found a few times. The chain combines TRBV6-5 with TRBJ2-7; 7 nucleotides match TRBD1. The V gene's germline CDR1 is MNHEY and CDR2 SVGAGI. Trimming at V came to 1 base and at J to 2 bases, leaving 17 bases not matched to a gene. The CDR3 has 19 residues. Here the CDR3 reads CASSYYNPGQPIGPYEQYF. The CDR3 DNA reads TGTGCCAGCAGTTACTACAACCCGGGACAGCCCATCGGACCCTACGAGCAGTACTTC.

The J gene is TRBJ2-2, the V gene TRBV28; TRBD1 aligns across 8 bases. Trimming removed 3 bases from V and 4 bases from J; junction bases left unmatched: 1. From germline, CDR1 is MDHEN and CDR2 SYDVKM. The CDR3 has 14 amino acids. The CDR3 loop is CASSFTGGTGELFF. CDR3 DNA: TGTGCCAGCAGTTTTACAGGGGGCACCGGGGAGCTGTTTTTT.

This clonotype has just a few counts. CDR3 bases: TGCAGCGCTGACGGGTCGGACAACGGAGGGAGCGAGCAGTACTTC. It encodes CSADGSDNGGSEQYF. The chain has TRBV29-1 and TRBJ2-7, with D possibly matching TRBD2 (6 bases). The CDR3 totals 15 residues. Trimming took 7 bases from V and 6 from J, leaving 25 bases between them. The germline V gene encodes CDR1 SQVTM and CDR2 ANQGSEA.

The J gene is TRBJ2-5, the V gene TRBV20-1, with D hard to call. V gave up 5 bases and J gave up 3 bases, with 13 bases separating them. CDR1 is DFQATT and CDR2 is SNEGSKA in the germline V gene (reference sequence). The CDR3 is 13 residues long. CDR3 DNA: TGCAGTGCTGACGGTGCCGACGAAGAGACCCAGTACTTC. This encodes CSADGADEETQYF.

The chain's CDR3 is CASSRSGSGRQYF. CDR3 DNA sequence: TGTGCCAGCAGCCGGAGCGGGAGCGGTCGCCAGTACTTC. The gene calls are TRBV5-6 and TRBJ2-5, with 8 bases lining up with TRBD2. With 4 bases clipped from V and 10 bases from J, the junction kept 9 bases outside the gene matches. The length of the CDR3 is 13 residues. Germline V lookup: CDR1 SGHDT, CDR2 YYEEEE.

The CDR3 protein is CASSEAPSGPYEQYF. The CDR3 nucleotides are TGTGCCAGCAGTGAGGCCCCTAGCGGGCCCTACGAGCAGTACTTC. The chain is built from TRBV2 and TRBJ2-7; TRBD2 aligns across 8 bases. CDR1 is SNHLY, CDR2 FYNNEI, per germline. V was pared by 3 bases and J by 2 bases, with 6 bases of the junction left unmatched. The CDR3 has 15 residues.

V usage is TRBV7-9 and J usage is TRBJ2-5; 12 bases fit TRBD1. TRBJ2-7 explains the end of the DNA better; the J call may be wrong. Per germline, CDR1 SEHNR and CDR2 FQNEAQ (reference sequence). The CDR3 length is 15 residues. The CDR3 nucleotides read TGTGCCAGCAGCTGGCCGGGACAGGGGGCCCACGAGCAGTACTTC. This sequence encodes CASSWPGQGAHEQYF.

The chain carries TRBV28 and TRBJ2-7; D not certain. The CDR3 runs to 12 residues. Trimming took 5 bases from V and 7 from J, leaving 12 bases between them. Germline V CDR1 and CDR2: MDHEN, SYDVKM. In nucleotides, the CDR3 is TGTGCCAGCAGTATCAACGGTAGGGAGCAGTACTTC. It translates to CASSINGREQYF.

The J gene is TRBJ2-5, the V gene TRBV5-1; TRBD2 matches 7 bases. Germline V gives CDR1 SGHRS, CDR2 YFSETQ. The CDR3 contains 16 residues. V was clipped by 1 base and J by 11 bases; unmatched bases: 17. CDR3 loop: CASSLLATSSYNEQYF. In DNA, the CDR3 is TGCGCCAGCAGCTTGCTAGCGACTAGCTCCTACAATGAGCAGTACTTC.

This sequence joins TRBV20-1 and TRBJ2-1; unclear D gene. In germline, CDR1 is DFQATT, CDR2 SNEGSKA (reference sequence). The CDR3 has 13 residues. V lost 0 bases and J 6 bases, leaving 9 bases between the germline ends. The CDR3 loop is CSARDQWGNEQFF. Here the CDR3 DNA reads TGCAGTGCTAGAGATCAATGGGGCAATGAGCAGTTCTTC.

This clonotype was counted ten times or more. The chain combines TRBV10-3 with TRBJ2-1; D gene ambiguous. This CDR3 has 13 amino acids. CDR1 is ENHRY, CDR2 SYGVKD, per germline. V was trimmed by 11 bases and J by 7 bases, leaving 18 bases between them. In DNA form, the CDR3 reads TGTGCCCTCACCTCGGACGGTGGAAATGAGCAGTTCTTC. Translation: CALTSDGGNEQFF.

This rearrangement joins TRBV15 to TRBJ2-6; D is unresolved. The germline gives CDR1 LNHNV, CDR2 YYDKDF (reference sequence). The CDR3 extends over 15 amino acids. The V end was cut by 5 bases, the J end by 2 bases, with 10 bases between. CDR3 nucleotide sequence: TGTGCCACCAGCGGATCCTTTACTGGGGCCAACGTCCTGACTTTC. Its translation: CATSGSFTGANVLTF.

This rearrangement joins TRBV5-1 to TRBJ2-4; 12 nucleotides match TRBD2. The DNA end is a closer match to TRBJ2-7, so the J assignment may be wrong. The CDR3 has 16 residues. Germline V gives CDR1 SGHRS, CDR2 YFSETQ. Here the CDR3 DNA reads TGCGCCAGCAGCCCCCGACTAGCGGGAGTATCTAACGAGCAGTACTTC. Amino acid sequence: CASSPRLAGVSNEQYF.

The chain uses TRBV18 and TRBJ2-4, with TRBD1 identical over 11 bases. The J call may be wrong; the DNA end is better matched by TRBJ2-5. This CDR3 has 14 residues. Germline V gene data show CDR1 as KGHSH and CDR2 as LQKENI. CDR3 nucleotide sequence: TGTGCCAGCTCACCACCCGGACAGGGGGCGACCCAGTACTTC. This encodes CASSPPGQGATQYF.

This chain uses TRBV20-1 with TRBJ1-1, with 9 bases identical to TRBD1. Germline V lookup: CDR1 DFQATT, CDR2 SNEGSKA (reference sequence). The CDR3 has 15 residues. Trimming removed 0 bases from V and 3 bases from J; junction bases left unmatched: 5. The CDR3 coding sequence is TGCAGTGCTAGAGAGCGGACAGGGGCTGACACTGAAGCTTTCTTT. Translating it yields CSARERTGADTEAFF.

The V and J genes are TRBV28 and TRBJ1-6; 7 positions agree with TRBD1. The germline V gene encodes CDR1 MDHEN and CDR2 SYDVKM. V lost 7 bases and J lost 7; bases outside the gene matches: 7. The length of the CDR3 is 14 residues. This CDR3 is CASTLRRGNSPLHF. Here the CDR3 DNA reads TGTGCCAGCACCCTCCGCAGGGGGAATTCACCCCTCCACTTT.

The chain uses TRBV20-1 and TRBJ2-1; D is possibly TRBD1 (5 bases). The germline V gene encodes CDR1 DFQATT and CDR2 SNEGSKA (reference sequence). This CDR3 region has 12 residues. Trimming removed 5 bases at V and 8 bases at J, with 13 bases between. For the CDR3, the DNA is TGCAGTGCTTCTCAGGGTGGGCATGAGCAGTTCTTC. Translation: CSASQGGHEQFF.

J is TRBJ2-7 and V is TRBV10-1, with TRBD2 matching over 11 bases. The J call is uncertain, as TRBJ2-5 better fits the DNA end. The CDR3 contains 15 residues. CDR1 is WNHNN, CDR2 SYGVQD, per germline (reference sequence). The CDR3 is CASSRGSGREETQYF. The CDR3 region has the DNA TGCGCCAGCTCCCGGGGTAGCGGGAGGGAAGAGACCCAGTACTTC.

With regard to this clonotype: An end of the junction differs from the germline gene, which may be a read error. The chain employs TRBV27 and TRBJ2-1; D gene uncertain. The CDR3 consists of 14 residues. CDR1 is MNHEY, CDR2 SMNVEV, per germline (reference sequence). The CDR3 sequence is CASSLTSSYSEQFF. Written as DNA, the CDR3 is TGTGCCAGCAGTTTAACCAGCTCCTACAGTGAGCAGTTCTTC.

The chain couples TRBV29-1 to TRBJ2-3; 7 bases align to TRBD1. CDR1 is SQVTM, CDR2 ANQGSEA, per germline. The CDR3 spans 14 residues. Losses at the gene ends were 3 bases for V and 2 bases for J; bases not matched to a gene: 5. The CDR3 protein is CSVDPGTATDTQYF. In nucleotides, the CDR3 is TGCAGCGTTGACCCCGGGACAGCCACAGATACGCAGTATTTT.